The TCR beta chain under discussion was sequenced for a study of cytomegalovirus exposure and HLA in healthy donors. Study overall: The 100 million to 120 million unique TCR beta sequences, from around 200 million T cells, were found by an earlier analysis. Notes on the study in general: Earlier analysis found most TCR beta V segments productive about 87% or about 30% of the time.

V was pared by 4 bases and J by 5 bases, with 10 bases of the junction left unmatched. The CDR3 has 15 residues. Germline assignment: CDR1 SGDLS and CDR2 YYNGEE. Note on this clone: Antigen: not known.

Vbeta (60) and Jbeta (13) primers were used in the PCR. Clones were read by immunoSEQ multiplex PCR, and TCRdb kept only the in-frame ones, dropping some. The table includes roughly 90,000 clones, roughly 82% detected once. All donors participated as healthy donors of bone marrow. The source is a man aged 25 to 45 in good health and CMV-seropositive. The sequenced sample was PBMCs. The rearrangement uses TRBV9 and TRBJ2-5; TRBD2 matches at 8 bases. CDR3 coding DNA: TGTGCCAGCAGCCCGGGCCGGGAGGGCCTTGAGACCCAGTACTTC. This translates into CASSPGREGLETQYF.